These 23 T cell receptor beta chains share one sample of origin, sequenced in a study of OX40 agonist ivuxolimab in advanced cancers. Profiling relied on immunoSEQ multiplex PCR, and the TCRdb table lists in-frame clones only, not all of them. Of roughly 24,000 clones listed, about four fifths are singletons. This specimen consisted of CD4+ or CD8+ T cells sorted from blood, obtained in a trial of the OX40 agonist ivuxolimab. All receptors come from an adult with an advanced solid tumor such as melanoma, head and neck, liver or kidney cancer.

The chain joins TRBV6-6 to TRBJ2-1; D call uncertain. The V end was cut by 8 bases, the J end by 7 bases, with 9 bases between. This CDR3 comprises 11 residues. CDR1 is MNHNY and CDR2 is SVGAGI in the germline V gene (reference sequence). The CDR3 DNA follows: TGTGCCAGCCATTCCCTTAATGAGCAGTTCTTC. It is translated as CASHSLNEQFF.

This clone was detected only a few times. The rearrangement joins TRBV6-1 to TRBJ1-5; D uncertain. Trimming removed 4 bases from V and 0 bases from J, with 4 bases in between. The CDR3 has 13 amino acids. Germline V gene sequence: CDR1 MNHNS, CDR2 SASEGT. CDR3 in amino acids: CASSGDSNQPQHF. Written as DNA, the CDR3 is TGTGCCAGCAGTGGGGATAGCAATCAGCCCCAGCATTTT.

The chain recombines TRBV9 with TRBJ2-1, with 7 bases aligning to TRBD2. This CDR3 spans 15 amino acids. The V gene end was trimmed by 0 bases and the J gene end by 9 bases; junction bases not matched to a gene: 9. CDR1 and CDR2 from the germline V gene are SGDLS and YYNGEE. This chain's CDR3 is CASSVDWPSGVEQFF. The CDR3 coding sequence is TGTGCCAGCAGCGTAGATTGGCCTAGCGGAGTTGAGCAGTTCTTC.

The chain links TRBV27 to TRBJ2-7; either TRBD1 or TRBD2 may fit D (6 bases each). Germline V gene lookup returns CDR1 MNHEY and CDR2 SMNVEV (reference sequence). The CDR3 is 14 residues long. The V gene lost 8 bases and the J gene lost 5 bases, with 19 bases spanning the gap. The CDR3 loop reads CASRQAGGLNEQYF. The CDR3 DNA reads as TGTGCCAGCCGTCAGGCCGGGGGCTTGAACGAGCAGTACTTC.

CDR3 in DNA: TGTGCCAGCGCCTCCCACAGGGTGGTGAACACTGAAGCTTTCTTT. Its translation is CASASHRVVNTEAFF. The chain employs TRBV6-1 and TRBJ1-1; TRBD1 is a possible D gene (6 bases). Germline V gene lookup returns CDR1 MNHNS and CDR2 SASEGT. V was shortened by 8 bases and J by 0 bases, with 16 bases between the two germline ends. This CDR3 has 15 amino acids.

This clone was seen only a few times. The chain combines TRBV7-3 with TRBJ1-1; D gene ambiguous. The CDR3 contains 14 residues. Looked up from germline, CDR1 is SGHTA and CDR2 is FQGTGA. Trimming removed 0 bases at V and 1 base at J, with 6 bases between. The CDR3 loop is CASSLTGGNTEAFF. CDR3 bases: TGTGCCAGCAGCTTAACGGGCGGGAACACTGAAGCTTTCTTT.

The chain uses TRBV9 and TRBJ1-4; the D gene is possibly TRBD1 (5 bases). This CDR3 contains 15 residues. Germline V lookup: CDR1 SGDLS, CDR2 YYNGEE. V lost 0 bases and J lost 8, with 14 bases in between. The CDR3 sequence is CASSVDGGMGEKLFF. CDR3 in DNA: TGTGCCAGCAGCGTAGACGGGGGAATGGGGGAAAAACTGTTTTTT.

The rearrangement uses TRBV19 and TRBJ1-3; 7 bases match TRBD1. The CDR3 is 15 amino acids. The junction had 7 bases not matched to a gene; V was cut back by 8 bases and J by 0 bases. Per germline, CDR1 LNHDA and CDR2 SQIVND (reference sequence). The CDR3 loop reads CASDPGQFSGNTIYF. CDR3 in DNA: TGTGCCAGTGATCCGGGACAGTTCTCTGGAAACACCATATATTTT.

This chain connects TRBV19 to TRBJ1-2; 9 bases match TRBD1. Unmatched junction bases numbered 4, after V lost 3 bases and J lost 8 bases. The CDR3 is 13 amino acids. Per the germline V gene, CDR1 is LNHDA and CDR2 is SQIVND (reference sequence). The CDR3 coding sequence is TGTGCCAGTAGTATCGGGACAGGGCTGGGCTACACCTTC. This encodes CASSIGTGLGYTF.

The V and J genes are TRBV28 and TRBJ2-7; the D call may be TRBD1 or TRBD2 (5 bases each). The CDR3 consists of 16 residues. The V end lost 3 bases, the J end lost 3 bases, and 18 bases lay between the germline ends. CDR1 and CDR2 (germline): MDHEN, SYDVKM. CDR3 DNA sequence: TGTGCCAGCAGTTTTGGGGAGTCGAGGGGCCTCTACGAGCAGTACTTC. The encoded protein is CASSFGESRGLYEQYF. The whole variable domain, filled in from reference TRBV28 and TRBJ2-7, reads DVKVTQSSRYLVKRTGEKVFLECVQDMDHENMFWYRQDPGLGLRLIYFSYDVKMKEKGDIPEGYSVSREKKERFSLILESASTNQTSMYLCASSFGESRGLYEQYFGPGTRLTVT.

This sequence joins TRBV19 and TRBJ2-1; D is uncertain. This CDR3 is 13 amino acids long. Germline V gene data show CDR1 as LNHDA and CDR2 as SQIVND (reference sequence). V was pared by 4 bases and J by 5 bases, with 9 bases between. CDR3: CASSTSLNNEQFF. Written as DNA, the CDR3 is TGTGCCAGTAGTACTTCCCTTAACAATGAGCAGTTCTTC.

This clone turned up a few times. The chain uses TRBV27 and TRBJ2-7; D is uncertain. Deletions cut 5 bases from V and 5 bases from J, with 16 bases between. Germline assignment: CDR1 MNHEY and CDR2 SMNVEV (reference sequence). This CDR3 contains 14 residues. CDR3 amino acids: CASSNRPRADEQYF. In nucleotides, the CDR3 is TGTGCCAGCAGTAACCGGCCTCGGGCGGACGAGCAGTACTTC.

This sequence joins TRBV27 and TRBJ2-1, with 10 bases that match TRBD2. Germline CDR1 MNHEY, CDR2 SMNVEV (reference sequence). The length of the CDR3 is 16 residues. Trimming cost V 5 bases and J 9 bases; bases outside gene matches: 13. CDR3 in amino acids: CASSPRTSGKPSEQFF. Here the CDR3 DNA reads TGTGCCAGCAGTCCCCGGACTAGCGGAAAGCCAAGTGAGCAGTTCTTC.

The V and J genes are TRBV11-2 and TRBJ1-2, with D perhaps TRBD1 (5 bases). The CDR3 has 15 amino acids. Between the trimmed V and J ends, which lost 3 bases and 1 base, there was a span of 12 bases. Germline V CDR1 and CDR2: SGHAT, FQNNGV. CDR3 bases: TGTGCCAGCAGCTTGGGGGACGGAGTTAACTATGGCTACACCTTC. Protein: CASSLGDGVNYGYTF.

The chain is built from TRBV30 and TRBJ1-5; D may be TRBD1 (5 bases). The ends were cut back, 0 bases at V and 0 bases at J, with 9 bases in the middle. The CDR3 totals 15 residues. CDR1 and CDR2 from the germline V gene are GTSNPN and SVGIG (reference sequence). CDR3 coding DNA: TGTGCCTGGAGTGTAGGGGCAGCTAGCAATCAGCCCCAGCATTTT. This encodes CAWSVGAASNQPQHF.

The V and J genes are TRBV27 and TRBJ2-7; 12 bases align to TRBD1. There are 15 residues in the CDR3. V lost 4 bases and J lost 6; bases outside the gene matches: 7. Per germline, CDR1 MNHEY and CDR2 SMNVEV (reference sequence). CDR3 sequence reads: CASSSGTGGPGEQYF. In nucleotides, the CDR3 is TGTGCCAGCAGTTCGGGGACAGGGGGCCCCGGCGAGCAGTACTTC.

The rearrangement links TRBV5-1 to TRBJ2-1, with no clear D. The CDR3 runs to 13 residues. CDR1 and CDR2 (germline): SGHRS, YFSETQ. Trimming took off 4 bases at V and 0 bases at J, with 5 bases between the two ends. The CDR3, as DNA: TGCGCCAGCAGCCTAAGCTCCTACAATGAGCAGTTCTTC. This codes for CASSLSSYNEQFF.

The chain's CDR3 is CASSLDGLLNTEAFF. The CDR3, as DNA: TGTGCCAGCAGCTTAGATGGCCTTTTGAACACTGAAGCTTTCTTT. The chain recombines TRBV11-2 with TRBJ1-1; D ambiguous. Germline V gives CDR1 SGHAT, CDR2 FQNNGV. This CDR3 contains 15 residues. V gave up 0 bases and J gave up 0 bases, with 8 bases separating them.

CDR3 sequence: CASSLGTSGSNEQFF. CDR3 sequence (DNA): TGTGCCAGCAGCTTGGGGACTAGCGGCTCCAATGAGCAGTTCTTC. The J gene is TRBJ2-1, the V gene TRBV5-8; 10 nucleotides line up with TRBD2. V dropped 0 bases and J dropped 6; count of bases not matched to a gene: 3. CDR1 is SGHTS and CDR2 is YDEGEE in the germline V gene. This CDR3 is 15 amino acids long.

CDR3 in DNA: TGTGCCAGCAGCTTGACAGGCTCCTACGAGCAGTACTTC. Translating gives CASSLTGSYEQYF. The chain links TRBV5-6 to TRBJ2-7, with D perhaps TRBD1 (5 bases). V was shortened by 1 base and J by 0 bases, with 5 bases between the two germline ends. CDR3 length equals 13 residues. Germline assignment: CDR1 SGHDT and CDR2 YYEEEE.

The chain has TRBV7-3 and TRBJ2-5; 7 bases map to TRBD2. Germline CDR1 is SGHTA and CDR2 is FQGTGA. J gave up 2 bases and V 3 bases, and 9 bases lay outside the gene matches. This CDR3 is built from 16 residues. The chain's CDR3 is CASSLHGGGLQETQYF. In DNA, the CDR3 is TGTGCCAGCAGCTTGCACGGGGGAGGGTTACAAGAGACCCAGTACTTC.

The chain is built from TRBV4-3 and TRBJ2-2, with TRBD1 identical over 8 bases. J was trimmed by 5 bases and V by 0 bases; bases with no gene match: 5. Germline V CDR1 and CDR2: LGHNA, YSLEER. The CDR3 has 16 residues. CDR3 bases: TGCGCCAGCAGCCAAGATTTGACAGGGGTTACCGGGGAGCTGTTTTTT. Residues: CASSQDLTGVTGELFF.

This clone was detected only a few times. This chain links TRBV27 with TRBJ2-1; 7 bases are a match to TRBD2. The J segment lost 6 bases and the V segment lost 5 bases, leaving 7 bases of the junction unmatched. Germline CDR1 and CDR2: MNHEY and SMNVEV (reference sequence). This CDR3 comprises 14 residues. In nucleotides, the CDR3 is TGTGCCAGCAGTATGGGGACTACCTCCAATGAGCAGTTCTTC. Translated, it gives CASSMGTTSNEQFF.